These 24 T cell receptor beta chains were all obtained from the same sample, sequenced in a study of T cells in tumors after PD-1 blockade. TCRdb keeps only in-frame clones here, not all; method: immunoSEQ multiplex PCR. The data contain 45,000 to 60,000 clones, roughly 80% of them singletons. The sample in question was PBMCs, obtained before anti-PD-1 therapy. The receptors derive from a human donor with advanced basal cell or squamous cell carcinoma (not recorded which).

The chain joins TRBV5-1 to TRBJ2-7; possibly TRBD1 for D (6 bases). CDR1 SGHRS and CDR2 YFSETQ come from the germline V gene. The CDR3 sequence is 14 residues long. Trimming took off 2 bases at V and 0 bases at J, with 9 bases between the two ends. The CDR3 loop is CASSFGDISYEQYF. The CDR3 nucleotides are TGCGCCAGCAGCTTCGGGGACATCTCCTACGAGCAGTACTTC.

This clone was recorded only once. This chain uses TRBV29-1 with TRBJ2-3; D possibly matches TRBD1 or TRBD2 (5 bases each). The V gene lost 4 bases and the J gene lost 2 bases, with 13 bases spanning the gap. Germline CDR1 SQVTM, CDR2 ANQGSEA. This CDR3 spans 14 amino acids. The CDR3 sequence is CSVAGTGITDTQYF. The CDR3 DNA reads TGCAGCGTTGCGGGGACGGGCATCACAGATACGCAGTATTTT.

V usage is TRBV5-4 and J usage is TRBJ2-1, with a possible D match to TRBD2 (5 bases). The germline V and J ends were trimmed by 0 bases and 2 bases, with 9 bases remaining between them. Looked up from germline, CDR1 is SGHNT and CDR2 is YYREEE (reference sequence). The CDR3 is 15 residues long. The CDR3: CASSLAGVTYNEQFF. CDR3 bases: TGTGCCAGCAGCTTGGCCGGGGTAACCTACAATGAGCAGTTCTTC.

The chain employs TRBV15 and TRBJ2-7; 7 nucleotides align to TRBD1. Germline V gene sequence: CDR1 LNHNV, CDR2 YYDKDF (reference sequence). The J segment lost 1 base and the V segment lost 1 base, leaving 1 base of the junction unmatched. The CDR3 is made up of 14 amino acids. The CDR3 DNA sequence: TGTGCCACCAGCAGAGCGGGACAGTCCTACGAGCAGTACTTC. Its protein is CATSRAGQSYEQYF.

This chain connects TRBV4-1 to TRBJ1-2; TRBD1 agrees at 10 bases. This CDR3 has 15 amino acids. Trimming at V came to 1 base and at J to 5 bases, leaving 4 bases not matched to a gene. CDR1 and CDR2 from the germline V gene are MGHRA and YSYEKL. The CDR3 reads CASSQGDRGGYGYTF. The CDR3 bases are TGCGCCAGCAGCCAAGGGGACAGGGGCGGATATGGCTACACCTTC.

This clone has a single count. The gene calls are TRBV6-2 or TRBV6-3 and TRBJ2-1, with 9 bases identical to TRBD2. CDR1 and CDR2 (germline): MNHEY, SVGEGT. With V trimmed by 2 bases and J by 2 bases, 1 base remained unmatched. The length of the CDR3 is 15 residues. CDR3 bases: TGTGCCAGCAGTTACGCGGGGGGGCCCTACAATGAGCAGTTCTTC. This encodes CASSYAGGPYNEQFF.

This chain joins TRBV7-8 and TRBJ2-3; maybe TRBD2 (6 bases). Between the trimmed V and J ends, which lost 2 bases and 3 bases, there was a span of 9 bases. Germline CDR1 and CDR2: SGHVS and FQNEAQ. The CDR3 sequence is 14 residues long. The CDR3 DNA sequence: TGTGCCAGCAGCTTACCGGAGGGAACAGATACGCAGTATTTT. Its protein is CASSLPEGTDTQYF.

The chain combines TRBV14 with TRBJ1-4; TRBD1 matches 7 bases. CDR3 size: 14 residues. The trim removed 5 bases at V and 7 bases at J, leaving 7 bases unmatched. Germline CDR1 is SGHDN and CDR2 is FVKESK. CDR3 in DNA: TGTGCCAGCAGCGGCAGGGGGAGTTTTGAAAAACTGTTTTTT. Protein: CASSGRGSFEKLFF. The full variable domain, its missing parts supplied by reference TRBV14 and TRBJ1-4, is EAGVTQFPSHSVIEKGQTVTLRCDPISGHDNLYWYRRVMGKEIKFLLHFVKESKQDESGMPNNRFLAERTGGTYSTLKVQPAELEDSGVYFCASSGRGSFEKLFFGSGTQLSVL.

The chain recombines TRBV7-8 with TRBJ1-1; D remains ambiguous. Germline V gene data show CDR1 as SGHVS and CDR2 as FQNEAQ. V was clipped by 5 bases and J by 0 bases, with 7 bases between them. This CDR3 has 13 amino acids. The CDR3 nucleotides read TGTGCCAGCAGCATCCATATGAACACTGAAGCTTTCTTT. Translating it yields CASSIHMNTEAFF.

The chain couples TRBV7-2 to TRBJ2-7; 11 nucleotides match TRBD2. Per the germline V gene, CDR1 is SGHTA and CDR2 is FQGNSA. The trim removed 5 bases at V and 4 bases at J, leaving 4 bases unmatched. This CDR3 is 14 amino acids long. The CDR3 loop reads CASSVSGGGYEQYF. The CDR3 DNA sequence: TGTGCCAGCAGCGTTAGCGGGGGGGGATACGAGCAGTACTTC. Together with reference TRBV7-2 and TRBJ2-7, the CDR3 gives the full variable domain: GAGVSQSPSNKVTEKGKDVELRCDPISGHTALYWYRQSLGQGLEFLIYFQGNSAPDKSGLPSDRFSAERTGGSVSTLTIQRTQQEDSAVYLCASSVSGGGYEQYFGPGTRLTVT.

This chain uses TRBV4-2 with TRBJ2-7, with 10 bases fitting TRBD2. CDR1 LGHNA and CDR2 YNFKEQ come from the germline V gene. CDR3 length: 14 residues. V shed 4 bases and J 7 bases; nucleotides not matched to a gene: 7. The CDR3 region is CASSPSGGAWEQYF. The CDR3 DNA is TGTGCCAGCAGCCCGAGCGGGGGGGCTTGGGAGCAGTACTTC.

CDR3 residues: CASSLSTGGGTEAFF. The CDR3 bases are TGCGCCAGCAGCCTTTCTACAGGGGGGGGAACTGAAGCTTTCTTT. This chain uses TRBV10-1 with TRBJ1-1; 8 bases map to TRBD1. CDR1 is WNHNN, CDR2 SYGVQD, per germline (reference sequence). The CDR3 runs 15 residues. J lost 5 bases, V lost 6 bases, and 11 bases had no gene match.

This chain links TRBV19 with TRBJ2-3; 11 bases line up with TRBD1. The CDR3 runs 16 residues. The V and J ends lost 6 bases and 3 bases, in that order; junction bases with no gene match: 8. Looked up from germline, CDR1 is LNHDA and CDR2 is SQIVND (reference sequence). The CDR3 bases are TGTGCCAGTAGCCTCTCCGGGACAGGGGGAACAGATACGCAGTATTTT. Translating it yields CASSLSGTGGTDTQYF.

The chain has TRBV7-9 and TRBJ1-2, with D hard to call. CDR1 is SEHNR and CDR2 is FQNEAQ in the germline V gene (reference sequence). CDR3 size: 14 residues. Deletions cut 1 base from V and 8 bases from J, with 14 bases between. The CDR3 DNA follows: TGTGCCAGCAGCTTAGGTTTAGGGCTTGACGGCTACACCTTC. This gives the protein CASSLGLGLDGYTF.

The chain carries TRBV18 and TRBJ1-1, with D possibly TRBD1 on 5 matching bases. Germline lookup yields CDR1 KGHSH and CDR2 LQKENI. CDR3 length: 15 residues. Trimming took off 2 bases at V and 0 bases at J, with 10 bases between the two ends. CDR3 DNA: TGTGCCAGCTCACCATCGGGGGGGATGAACACTGAAGCTTTCTTT. Translating gives CASSPSGGMNTEAFF.

The CDR3, as DNA: TGCGCCAGCAGCTTGGCGGGCCGGCCGGGAGACGAGCAGTACTTC. It yields the protein CASSLAGRPGDEQYF. The J gene is TRBJ2-7, the V gene TRBV5-1; a possible D gene is TRBD2 (6 bases). This CDR3 contains 15 residues. In germline, CDR1 is SGHRS, CDR2 YFSETQ. V was pared by 0 bases and J by 5 bases, with 15 bases between.

This sequence joins TRBV7-9 and TRBJ2-2; D is unclear. In germline, CDR1 is SEHNR, CDR2 FQNEAQ (reference sequence). The V end was cut by 3 bases, the J end by 6 bases, with 8 bases between. The CDR3 is made up of 13 amino acids. The CDR3 sequence: CASSLSMSGELFF. CDR3 coding DNA: TGTGCCAGCAGCTTGAGTATGTCCGGGGAGCTGTTTTTT.

This chain connects TRBV5-4 to TRBJ2-7; TRBD1 agrees at 8 bases. Germline assignment: CDR1 SGHNT and CDR2 YYREEE (reference sequence). CDR3 length equals 13 residues. The trim removed 4 bases at V and 2 bases at J, leaving 2 bases unmatched. CDR3 in DNA: TGTGCCAGCAGCCAGGACAGGGCCTACGAGCAGTACTTC. This sequence encodes CASSQDRAYEQYF.

CDR3 residues: CASSSTSLEQYF. DNA of the CDR3: TGTGCCAGCAGCTCGACTAGCCTCGAGCAGTACTTC. This rearrangement joins TRBV11-3 to TRBJ2-7, with 7 bases identical to TRBD2. Germline assignment: CDR1 SGHNT and CDR2 YENEEA. The junction had 3 bases not matched to a gene; V was cut back by 4 bases and J by 6 bases. There are 12 residues in the CDR3.

The chain combines TRBV5-6 with TRBJ1-1, with D hard to call. CDR1 is SGHDT and CDR2 is YYEEEE in the germline V gene. V was pared by 1 base and J by 4 bases, with 11 bases between. This CDR3 has 14 amino acids. The CDR3 region has the DNA TGTGCCAGCAGCTTGCCGGGGTTGGCCACTGAAGCTTTCTTT. It yields the protein CASSLPGLATEAFF. Variable domain in full (rest from reference TRBV5-6 and TRBJ1-1): DAGVTQSPTHLIKTRGQQVTLRCSPKSGHDTVSWYQQALGQGPQFIFQYYEEEERQRGNFPDRFSGHQFPNYSSELNVNALLLGDSALYLCASSLPGLATEAFFGQGTRLTVV.

This clone is classed as medium-sized (0.01 to 0.1%). J is TRBJ2-7 and V is TRBV4-1, with TRBD1 as a possible D gene (6 bases). Trimming took off 2 bases at V and 2 bases at J, with 10 bases between the two ends. The germline gives CDR1 MGHRA, CDR2 YSYEKL. The CDR3 consists of 14 residues. CDR3 residues: CASSQKQGTYEQYF. DNA of the CDR3: TGCGCCAGCAGCCAAAAGCAGGGGACCTACGAGCAGTACTTC.

The chain combines TRBV5-1 with TRBJ1-2; D is unresolved. The CDR3 spans 13 residues. V lost 4 bases, J lost 8 bases, and 15 bases lay in between. Looked up from germline, CDR1 is SGHRS and CDR2 is YFSETQ. As DNA, the CDR3 is TGCGCCAGCAGCCCGATGACATTTGGGGGCTACACCTTC. Translating it yields CASSPMTFGGYTF. The variable domain in full, with the rest retrieved from reference TRBV5-1 and TRBJ1-2, is KAGVTQTPRYLIKTRGQQVTLSCSPISGHRSVSWYQQTPGQGLQFLFEYFSETQRNKGNFPGRFSGRQFSNSRSEMNVSTLELGDSALYLCASSPMTFGGYTFGSGTRLTVV.

The chain recombines TRBV4-2 with TRBJ2-1, with 9 bases that match TRBD2. Germline CDR1 LGHNA, CDR2 YNFKEQ. V dropped 4 bases and J dropped 1; count of bases not matched to a gene: 14. The CDR3 has 19 residues. The CDR3 sequence is CASSPKVTSGLDSYNEQFF. The DNA of the CDR3 is TGTGCCAGCAGCCCCAAGGTAACTAGCGGGCTAGATTCCTACAATGAGCAGTTCTTC.

The V call is TRBV3-1 (or the pseudogene TRBV3-2), the J call TRBJ2-4; 7 positions match TRBD1. Germline V gives CDR1 LGHDT, CDR2 YNNKEL (reference sequence). CDR3 length: 14 residues. V shed 3 bases, J shed 6 bases, and the junction held 5 bases outside the gene matches. For the CDR3, the DNA is TGTGCCAGCAGCCAGCCGGGACAGTCAAACATTCAGTACTTC. Residues: CASSQPGQSNIQYF.